This note documents a single T cell receptor beta chain sequence. The target of this receptor is not known. Base quality data are lacking; no much larger clone is found one base away. CDR1 SGHNT and CDR2 YYREEE were looked up in the germline V gene (reference sequence). V and J are truncated by 3 bases and 2 bases respectively, leaving an intervening sequence of 17 bases. Spanning cysteine to phenylalanine, the CDR3 consists of 16 amino acids. The retained sequence is limited to the CDR3, 48 bases, with the frame set at the first base. These data come from a study of cytomegalovirus exposure and HLA in healthy donors (dated by TCRdb to the late 2010s). For the wider study: In an earlier analysis of around 540 of the donors, 250 to 350 Gb of sequence data and roughly 100 million unique TCR beta sequences from about 190 million T cells were reported. Besides the first cohort of roughly 660 subjects, a separate validation cohort made up of about 120 different subjects was used. In an earlier analysis of roughly 600 of the donors, high-throughput TCR beta sequencing was used to judge whether each TCR beta V gene segment behaved as functional or pseudogenic. Every discovery cohort repertoire had been produced on one sequencing platform. The later analysis used no new phenotypic data to find candidate immune exposures, relying instead on TCR beta sequences and their occurrence across donors. Typing coverage differed by locus: A, B, C, DRB1 and DQB1 were typed in about 620-640 donors, DQA1 in roughly 510, DPA1 in around 600, and DPB1 in roughly 470. On average, 235,054 unique TCR beta nucleotide sequences were sequenced per donor among roughly 430 genotyped donors of the cohort, with roughly 18% of those sequences being non-productive. The aim of the study was to test whether cataloging public T cell receptors could identify signatures of past pathogen exposure. A later analysis re-analyzed previously published TCR beta repertoires from roughly 690 donors and added high-resolution HLA genotyping to study TCR occurrence patterns. Genome-wide SNP genotypes for about three fifths of the roughly 670 donors were used in a later genetic analysis, which treated that subset as a discovery cohort. High-throughput TCR immunosequencing, statistical association of individual TCRs with disease status, and machine learning were combined to predict cytomegalovirus infection status. Of the 300 to 500 genotyped donors, less than 85% were placed in the genetic ancestry cluster associated with self-reported Caucasian donors. Class I and class II HLA loci were covered by the typing at four-digit resolution. The T cell repertoires of some 670 subjects were profiled by immunosequencing and related to cytomegalovirus serostatus. Roughly 300 gigabases of sequencing data and roughly 90 million unique TCR sequences were included in an early release covering about 620 HLA-typed donors. Donor age, sex, ethnicity and CMV serostatus were compiled together with the repertoire data. Several DR-DQ haplotypes were handled as single units for association and clustering because linkage in the cohort was strong. Overall results and qualifications from the work: According to the authors, the approach could potentially be generalized to other disease states and immunological phenotypes. For the cohort, immune exposure information was limited to CMV serostatus. In a later analysis, most CMV-associated TCR beta chains were found to appear HLA-restricted, with HLA associations seemingly driven largely by CMV exposure. A further reported finding was that TCR beta sequences accurately predicted the HLA-A and HLA-B alleles for most subjects in the first cohort. HLA typing was unavailable for some donors at each locus, so association tests used only the typed subset. When HLA alleles, especially DR and DQ, strongly co-occurred, TCR associations were difficult to assign to individual alleles. An association between a missense DCLRE1C variant and V-gene and J-gene trimming of TCR beta chains was found in a later genetic analysis and replicated in an independent cohort. Linkage disequilibrium might explain the correlated functional status among segregating V segments, but an unknown experimental factor could not be ruled out. In a later genetic analysis, fewer N-insertions in productive TCRs were reported among donors in an Asian-associated ancestry cluster than the approximately 710-donor mean. At a false discovery rate of 0.05, a later analysis linked around 17,000 TCR beta sequences to specific HLA alleles. A cluster of highly shared sequence variants was judged likely to be a technical artifact of the sequencing pipeline. According to a later analysis, TCR association rates differed among HLA loci, with DRB1 alleles showing the most associated TCRs and HLA-C alleles showing the fewest. According to a later analysis, parvovirus B19, influenza, CMV and Epstein-Barr virus appeared linked to several top co-occurrence clusters. Most TCR sequences were observed very rarely across donors, whereas some public TCRs were present in many individuals. In an earlier analysis of approximately 600 of the donors, most TCR beta V segments were observed in productive rearrangements about 87% or about 30% of the time, broadly matching IMGT annotations. The earlier analysis of 587 of the donors excluded roughly 16 rarely observed V segments, including chromosome 9 orphons, because counts were too low. Roughly uniform sequencing depth across donors was assumed in presence/absence analyses, although this assumption may not hold. In both the original and validation cohorts, the classifier was reported to diagnose cytomegalovirus status with high specificity and sensitivity. The cohort was sequenced for TCR beta chains only, and without alpha or paired-chain data the features that could be detected were limited. Compared with equally common non-associated chains, HLA-associated TCR beta chains in a later analysis were more clonally expanded and had lower generation probabilities. Because the 87-base-pair reads could not distinguish some IMGT-functional V segments, including TRBV6-2 and TRBV6-3, those segments were excluded. The study listed 170 or so TCR beta chains as associated with cytomegalovirus. A few of the identified cytomegalovirus-associated TCR beta chains were confirmed in vitro to be specific for cytomegalovirus antigens.

The cohort was made up of 650 to 700 healthy bone marrow donors. Cohort members were all nominally healthy when sampled, although unrecorded immune exposures were likely present. The donor was CMV seronegative and belonged to the group of under 400 seronegative cohort members. Each donor provided a peripheral blood sample, and peripheral blood mononuclear cells were used for TCR beta sequencing. Genomic DNA extraction from the blood cell samples was performed with the Qiagen DNeasy Blood Extraction Kit. Receptors were amplified or captured by the immunoSEQ multiplex PCR assay. The multiplex PCR relied on a mix of 60 forward primers for TCR Vbeta segments and 13 reverse primers for TCR Jbeta segments. The CDR3 region of rearranged TCR beta genes was amplified from genomic DNA by a multiplex PCR assay. Amplified TCR beta libraries were sequenced as 87-base-pair reads on the Illumina HiSeq System. Turning to the authors' computational methods: Across the 500 to 750 repertoires, a later analysis counted tens of millions of unique TCR beta chains, around 11 million of which were shared by at least two donors. Raw reads were error-corrected and collapsed into unique sequences by a nearest-neighbor algorithm in which closely related sequences were merged to remove PCR and sequencing errors. CDR3 sequences were aligned to IMGT reference sequences to assign V, D and J gene segments. For a sequence to be retained, a match of at least six nucleotides to both a V gene segment and a J gene segment was required. Rearrangements were classified as productive when the CDR3 lacked stop codons and remained in frame with V and J, and all other rearrangements were classified as non-productive. CDR3 was defined by IMGT convention, running from the second conserved V-encoded cysteine to the conserved J-encoded phenylalanine. Sequences without an unambiguous match to a single V gene segment were excluded from the earlier analysis of about 600 of the donors. An earlier analysis of some 500 of the donors classified V segments as functional when productive rearrangements were above 56.7% and as segregating when the standard deviation between donors was above 5%. A statistical classification framework was built for diagnosing cytomegalovirus status from the catalog of TCR beta chain sequences. A later analysis assigned V and J genes by comparing TCR nucleotide sequences with IMGT/GENE-DB human TR gene sequences. Using the TCRdist pipeline, a later analysis assigned CDR3 sequences along with most-parsimonious VDJ recombination scenarios. In a later analysis, each TCR beta chain was defined by its CDR3 amino acid sequence together with its V-gene family, and reads lacking a unique V-gene family were excluded. In a later analysis, around 600 highly shared, low-generation-probability nucleotide sequences were removed to address suspected cross-contamination and a sequencing artifact. In a later analysis, a clonal expansion index was calculated for each public chain from normalized within-repertoire ranks of inferred template counts. Generation probabilities in a later analysis came from a VDJ recombination model fitted to out-of-frame rearrangements, and those results were checked against IGoR. Hypergeometric tests were used in a later analysis to score TCR-TCR, TCR-HLA and TCR-CMV co-occurrence, with a repertoire-size bias correction applied to the TCR pairs. A later analysis estimated false discovery rates by permuting HLA or CMV assignments 20 times. In a later analysis, co-occurring TCRs were grouped using DBSCAN, with TCRdist sequence similarity added in when clustering inside HLA-allele-positive subsets. Repertoires with fewer than 30,000 or more than 120,000 public chains, plus five repertoires with anomalous nucleotide sharing, were excluded from co-occurrence clustering. Drawn from immuneACCESS, this table holds only the in-frame rearrangements with V and J called that TCRdb kept. Clones are partly lost; checked studies trace under half to an unresolved V gene and leave the rest unexplained. Clonal size and the V and J genes are those of that table, whereas D and trimming came from the DNA. The sample profile shows around 260,000 clones; about 80% of them were found once. Jointly, the top ten make up 0.3% to 0.35% of the sample.

Sequencing was performed on PBMCs. Here the chain combines TRBV5-4 and TRBJ1-1; a tentative D call is TRBD1 (5 bases match). This receptor was obtained from a girl aged 2 to 9 in good health and CMV-seronegative. In nucleotide form, the sequence is TGTGCCAGCAGCTGGGGCCGAGCGAGTTCAAACACTGAAGCTTTCTTT. This gives the protein CASSWGRASSNTEAFF.